A selection of T cell receptor beta chains follows, all from one sample in a study of CD8 T cell repertoires and HIV-1 epitope variants. Antigen specificity for these receptors is unknown. Assay used: immunoSEQ multiplex PCR; TCRdb lists only in-frame clones, some missing. The sample shows around 6,000 clones, around two thirds of them seen only once. The sample was cultured CD8+ T cells derived from PBMCs. All receptors come from a male donor with HIV. The CDR3 runs from the conserved cysteine through the conserved F or W. The order of the fields is clone size, J gene, D gene, V gene, CDR3 protein, CDR3 DNA. A D gene is named only where the DNA matches it firmly. A row's size may be missing; if present it is once, few, many or a size class.

NA,TRBJ2-2,NA,TRBV7-2,CASSFRGETGELFF,TGTGCCAGCAGCTTTAGAGGGGAAACCGGGGAGCTGTTTTTT
NA,TRBJ2-1,NA,TRBV6-5,CASSYSGRGRRNEQFF,TGTGCCAGCAGTTACTCGGGCAGGGGAAGGCGAAATGAGCAGTTCTTC
NA,TRBJ1-1,NA,TRBV5-5,CASSLLTGLRGAFF,TGTGCCAGCAGCTTGTTAACAGGGCTTCGGGGAGCTTTCTTT
NA,TRBJ2-1,TRBD2,TRBV6-4,CASSEAGGPNEQFF,TGTGCCAGCAGTGAAGCGGGGGGGCCCAATGAGCAGTTCTTC
NA,TRBJ2-5,TRBD1,TRBV9,CASSVEGGSDQETQYF,TGTGCCAGCAGCGTAGAAGGGGGCTCAGATCAAGAGACCCAGTACTTC
NA,TRBJ2-3,NA,TRBV7-9,CASSIDGGTDTQYF,TGTGCCAGCAGCATCGATGGGGGTACAGATACGCAGTATTTT
NA,TRBJ2-5,NA,TRBV18,CASSPFPLADLQTQYF,TGTGCCAGCTCACCATTTCCCCTAGCAGATTTGCAGACCCAGTACTTC
NA,TRBJ2-1,NA,TRBV28,CASSLRIRDWQFF,TGTGCCAGCAGTTTGCGGATACGGGACTGGCAGTTCTTC
NA,TRBJ2-7,NA,TRBV9,CASSEGEGYEQYF,TGTGCCAGCAGCGAGGGGGAAGGCTACGAGCAGTACTTC
NA,TRBJ2-7,TRBD1,TRBV27,CASSWTGRYEQYF,TGTGCCAGCAGTTGGACAGGGCGGTACGAGCAGTACTTC
NA,TRBJ1-1,TRBD1,TRBV6-5,CASSYSDRLRTEAFF,TGTGCCAGCAGTTACTCGGACAGGCTTAGGACTGAAGCTTTCTTT
NA,TRBJ1-2,NA,TRBV7-3,CASSLTGRENGYTF,TGTGCCAGCAGCTTAACGGGCAGGGAAAATGGCTACACCTTC
NA,TRBJ2-7,TRBD2,TRBV27,CASSTGLGQSEKEQYF,TGTGCCAGCAGTACAGGACTAGGCCAGAGCGAGAAAGAGCAGTACTTC
NA,TRBJ1-4,NA,TRBV28,CASSPATNEKLFF,TGTGCCAGCAGTCCTGCAACTAATGAAAAACTGTTTTTT
NA,TRBJ2-7,NA,TRBV6-5,CASSSYSGTYEQYF,TGTGCCAGCAGCTCCTACTCGGGGACCTACGAGCAGTACTTC
NA,TRBJ1-2,NA,TRBV5-6,CASSSEWGNYGYTF,TGTGCCAGCAGCTCGGAATGGGGGAACTATGGCTACACCTTC
NA,TRBJ2-3,NA,TRBV7-2,CASILNMGAVVTDTQYF,TGTGCCAGCATCTTAAATATGGGGGCCGTTGTCACAGATACGCAGTATTTT
NA,TRBJ2-1,NA,TRBV19,CASSRATHNEQFF,TGTGCCAGTAGTAGGGCGACTCACAATGAGCAGTTCTTC
NA,TRBJ2-5,TRBD1,TRBV19,CASSIRQGSETQYF,TGTGCCAGTAGTATTAGACAGGGTTCGGAGACCCAGTACTTC
medium-sized,TRBJ1-4,TRBD1,TRBV2,CASRGTGEYEKLFF,TGTGCCAGCAGGGGGACAGGGGAGTATGAAAAACTGTTTTTT
NA,TRBJ2-6,NA,TRBV5-5,CASSSIAGMGRDGANVLTF,TGTGCCAGCAGCTCTATCGCGGGGATGGGGCGGGATGGGGCCAACGTCCTGACTTTC
NA,TRBJ1-4,TRBD1,TRBV6-1,CASSARGQGNEKLFF,TGTGCCAGCAGTGCTAGGGGACAGGGGAATGAAAAACTGTTTTTT
NA,TRBJ2-7,NA,TRBV7-2,CASSLVLGEDYEQYF,TGTGCCAGCAGCTTAGTACTGGGAGAGGACTACGAGCAGTACTTC
NA,TRBJ1-2,TRBD1,TRBV28,CASSTEQGWLGYGYTF,TGTGCCAGCAGTACAGAACAGGGGTGGTTGGGATATGGCTACACCTTC
few,TRBJ2-7,TRBD2,TRBV4-1,CASSLEGSGSYEQYF,TGCGCCAGCAGCCTTGAAGGTAGCGGGAGTTACGAGCAGTACTTC
NA,TRBJ2-2,TRBD2,TRBV7-2,CASSRLAGNTGELFF,TGTGCCAGCAGCCGACTAGCGGGGAACACCGGGGAGCTGTTTTTT
NA,TRBJ2-6,NA,TRBV6-6,CASEELSGANVLTF,TGTGCCAGCGAAGAGCTCTCTGGGGCCAACGTCCTGACTTTC
few,TRBJ2-7,TRBD1,TRBV15,CATSDGTGGIGEQYF,TGTGCCACCAGCGATGGGACAGGTGGCATTGGCGAGCAGTACTTC
NA,TRBJ2-5,NA,TRBV19,CASSIGGGRETQYF,TGTGCCAGTAGTATAGGTGGGGGTAGAGAGACCCAGTACTTC
few,TRBJ1-4,TRBD1,TRBV5-1,CASSSGTGPEKLFF,TGCGCCAGCAGCTCCGGGACAGGGCCTGAAAAACTGTTTTTT
NA,TRBJ1-1,NA,TRBV6-1,CASSSMGTGSTEAFF,TGTGCCAGCAGTTCCATGGGGACCGGGAGCACTGAAGCTTTCTTT
NA,TRBJ2-7,NA,TRBV11-3,CASSLTRWDEQYF,TGTGCCAGCAGCTTAACACGGTGGGACGAGCAGTACTTC
NA,TRBJ1-2,TRBD1,TRBV28,CASMGQGRGGYTF,TGTGCCAGCATGGGACAGGGCCGTGGTGGCTACACCTTC
NA,TRBJ2-5,TRBD2,TRBV5-1,CASSPSGLAVLAQYF,TGCGCCAGCAGCCCCAGCGGACTAGCGGTCTTGGCCCAGTACTTC
once,TRBJ2-1,NA,TRBV19,CASSRDSYNEQFF,TGTGCCAGTAGTAGGGACTCTTACAATGAGCAGTTCTTC
large,TRBJ2-1,NA,TRBV2,CASSEGGTLNEQFF,TGTGCCAGCAGTGAGGGGGGGACATTGAATGAGCAGTTCTTC
NA,TRBJ2-7,TRBD1,TRBV7-9,CASSSRGQGPYEQYF,TGTGCCAGCAGCTCCCGAGGACAGGGCCCCTACGAGCAGTACTTC
NA,TRBJ2-7,NA,TRBV28,CASTSDPSYEQYF,TGTGCCAGCACTTCGGACCCCTCCTACGAGCAGTACTTC
NA,TRBJ2-1,NA,TRBV7-8,CASSLGSQGLYNEQFF,TGTGCCAGCAGCTTAGGGTCACAGGGACTGTACAATGAGCAGTTCTTC
NA,TRBJ2-7,NA,TRBV28,CASLSVAYEQYF,TGTGCCAGCCTCAGTGTGGCCTACGAGCAGTACTTC
NA,TRBJ1-2,TRBD1,TRBV7-2,CASSLGDSGRGGYTF,TGTGCCAGCAGCCTAGGGGACAGCGGGAGGGGTGGCTACACCTTC
NA,TRBJ2-5,TRBD1,TRBV6-5,CASSYTGQGAGETQYF,TGTGCCAGCAGTTATACGGGACAGGGGGCCGGGGAGACCCAGTACTTC
NA,TRBJ1-1,TRBD1,TRBV28,CASSLPRGRGTEAFF,TGTGCCAGCAGTTTACCCAGGGGGCGAGGCACTGAAGCTTTCTTT
medium-sized,TRBJ1-2,NA,TRBV28,CASSLPGGYTF,TGTGCCAGCAGTCTGCCGGGAGGCTACACCTTC
few,TRBJ1-5,TRBD1,TRBV19,CARTGTGVNQPQHF,TGTGCCAGGACCGGGACAGGGGTAAATCAGCCCCAGCATTTT
NA,TRBJ1-1,NA,TRBV7-9,CASSLDKLEAFF,TGTGCCAGCAGCTTAGATAAGCTTGAAGCTTTCTTT
NA,TRBJ1-2,NA,TRBV29-1,CSVVRGDYGYTF,TGCAGCGTTGTGAGAGGGGACTATGGCTACACCTTC
NA,TRBJ2-3,NA,TRBV5-5,CASSLWGPTDTQYF,TGTGCCAGCAGCTTATGGGGACCCACAGATACGCAGTATTTT
NA,TRBJ2-2,TRBD2,TRBV10-3,CAISETPSGRYTNTGELFF,TGTGCCATCAGTGAGACACCTAGCGGGAGATACACGAACACCGGGGAGCTGTTTTTT
few,TRBJ2-7,TRBD1,TRBV18,CASSPSQGGLYEQYF,TGTGCCAGCTCACCATCTCAAGGGGGCCTTTACGAGCAGTACTTC
NA,TRBJ2-2,TRBD1,TRBV7-6,CASSPGQAITGELFF,TGTGCCAGCAGCCCCGGACAGGCGATAACCGGGGAGCTGTTTTTT
NA,TRBJ2-5,NA,TRBV11-2,CASSFGVTTSQETQYF,TGTGCCAGCAGCTTCGGGGTGACGACTAGCCAAGAGACCCAGTACTTC
NA,TRBJ2-1,NA,TRBV7-7,CASSLGPSSQGNEQFF,TGTGCTAGCAGCTTAGGCCCGAGTTCACAGGGCAATGAGCAGTTCTTC
NA,TRBJ1-1,NA,TRBV19,CASSMGRTLNTEAFF,TGTGCCAGTAGTATGGGCAGGACGTTGAACACTGAAGCTTTCTTT
once,TRBJ1-2,NA,TRBV6-1,CASSLHDRDGYTF,TGTGCCAGCAGTTTACACGATCGGGATGGCTACACCTTC
NA,TRBJ2-1,NA,TRBV2,CASSSPGLQQGGEQFF,TGTGCCAGCAGTTCTCCGGGACTTCAACAAGGGGGTGAGCAGTTCTTC
NA,TRBJ1-6,NA,TRBV5-4,CASSLGAVSPLHF,TGTGCCAGCAGCTTGGGTGCGGTTTCACCCCTCCACTTT